These 8 T cell receptor beta chains came from one sample sequenced in a study of T cells in localized non-small cell lung cancer. Some clones are missing from TCRdb's copy, which holds only in-frame ones; the method was immunoSEQ multiplex PCR. The data hold over 2,500 clones, with over 20% observed a single time. Sequenced material: normal lung tissue next to the tumor, taken before any cancer treatment. These receptors originate from a male donor older than 55 with stage II lung adenocarcinoma.

The table lists this clone with a few counts. The chain links TRBV11-3 to TRBJ1-6; 8 bases fit TRBD1. Trimming took 6 bases from V and 0 from J; bases not matched to a gene: 7. Germline assignment: CDR1 SGHNT and CDR2 YENEEA. The CDR3 covers 17 residues. The CDR3 coding sequence is TGTGCCAGCAGGTCGGGACAGGAGAGCTCCTATAATTCACCCCTCCACTTT. This codes for CASRSGQESSYNSPLHF. Full variable domain (missing parts from reference TRBV11-3 and TRBJ1-6): EAGVVQSPRYKIIEKKQPVAFWCNPISGHNTLYWYLQNLGQGPELLIRYENEEAVDDSQLPKDRFSAERLKGVDSTLKIQPAELGDSAVYLCASRSGQESSYNSPLHFGNGTRLTVT.

This clone came up a few times. The chain links TRBV1 to TRBJ1-5. TRBV1 is flagged as a pseudogene. The CDR3 sequence is 13 residues long. This chain's CDR3 is CASSPNLNQPQHF. The CDR3, as DNA: TGCGCCAGCAGCCCAAACCTAAATCAGCCCCAGCATTTT.

The V and J genes are TRBV5-1 and TRBJ2-5; D might be TRBD2 (6 bases). This CDR3 contains 15 residues. The germline CDR1 and CDR2 sequences are SGHRS and YFSETQ. V was cut by 0 bases and J by 2 bases, with 11 bases left in between. CDR3 loop: CASSLDGRPQETQYF. The CDR3 nucleotides are TGCGCCAGCAGCTTGGACGGGAGACCACAAGAGACCCAGTACTTC.

Sample share makes this clone medium-sized. The chain has TRBV11-3 and TRBJ2-2, with 12 bases identical to TRBD1. The CDR3 loop spans 17 amino acids. V shed 5 bases, J shed 6 bases, and the junction held 10 bases outside the gene matches. Germline lookup yields CDR1 SGHNT and CDR2 YENEEA. CDR3 in amino acids: CASSDGSGTGGPGELFF. CDR3 sequence (DNA): TGTGCCAGCAGCGATGGGTCCGGGACAGGGGGCCCCGGGGAGCTGTTTTTT.

V gene TRBV1 combines with J gene TRBJ2-3. TRBV1 is listed as a pseudogene. This CDR3 has 15 residues. The CDR3, as DNA: TGCGCCAGCAGCCGTTTCGATGGTAGCACAGATACGCAGTATTTT. Its translation: CASSRFDGSTDTQYF.

The chain carries TRBV18 and TRBJ2-7; tentative D call: TRBD2 (6 bases). V was clipped by 6 bases and J by 3 bases, with 12 bases between them. The CDR3 contains 13 residues. Looked up from germline, CDR1 is KGHSH and CDR2 is LQKENI. CDR3 amino acids: CASSQEGSYEQYF. The CDR3 DNA reads TGTGCCAGCTCCCAGGAGGGTAGCTACGAGCAGTACTTC. Drawing the rest from reference TRBV18 and TRBJ2-7, the complete variable domain is NAGVMQNPRHLVRRRGQEARLRCSPMKGHSHVYWYRQLPEEGLKFMVYLQKENIIDESGMPKERFSAEFPKEGPSILRIQQVVRGDSAAYFCASSQEGSYEQYFGPGTRLTVT.

The CDR3 DNA reads as TGTGCCAGCAGCTTCGACAGGGGGCAATCCTACGAGCAGTACTTC. It is translated as CASSFDRGQSYEQYF. The genes are TRBV28 and TRBJ2-7; 10 nucleotides align to TRBD1. J lost 1 base, V lost 6 bases, and 6 bases had no gene match. CDR1 is MDHEN, CDR2 SYDVKM, per germline. The CDR3 is 15 residues long.

In its sample, this clone was seen a few times. This sequence joins TRBV11-3 and TRBJ1-1, with TRBD1 matching 9 bases. J lost 6 bases, V lost 4 bases, and 9 bases had no gene match. This CDR3 has 15 amino acids. Per the germline V gene, CDR1 is SGHNT and CDR2 is YENEEA. The DNA for the CDR3 is TGTGCCAGCAGCTCCGGGACAGGGCAGGGAGCTGAAGCTTTCTTT. Translated, it gives CASSSGTGQGAEAFF.